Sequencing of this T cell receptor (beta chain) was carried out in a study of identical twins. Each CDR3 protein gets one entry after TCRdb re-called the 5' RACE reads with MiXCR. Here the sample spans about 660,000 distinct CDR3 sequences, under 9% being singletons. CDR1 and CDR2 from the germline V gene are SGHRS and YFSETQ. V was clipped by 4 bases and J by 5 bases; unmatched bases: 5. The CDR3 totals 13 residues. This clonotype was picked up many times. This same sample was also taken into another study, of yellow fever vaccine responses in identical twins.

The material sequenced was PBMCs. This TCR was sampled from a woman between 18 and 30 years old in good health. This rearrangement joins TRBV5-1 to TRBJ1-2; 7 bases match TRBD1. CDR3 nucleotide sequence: TGCGCCAGCAGCCCCGGGACAGAGTATGGCTACACCTTC. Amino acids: CASSPGTEYGYTF.